This T cell receptor beta chain emerged from a study of CD8+CD57+ T cells in acquired aplastic anemia. Study overall: Mean DNA quantity obtained from sorted CD4+ and CD8+ cells was around 3.2 ug. Study-level findings and limits: Patients and controls turned out to have roughly 31 CD8+ CDR3 sequences in common.

TCR beta VDJ and CDR3 profiles were obtained from a genomic DNA template. TCRdb independently ran MiXCR on the reads; one entry per CDR3 protein. Of roughly 280,000 distinct CDR3 sequences listed, under 65% are singletons. A word on this clonotype: Its specificity is not known.

Germline V lookup: CDR1 LNHDA, CDR2 SQIVND (reference sequence). The CDR3 extends over 15 amino acids. Trimming at V came to 6 bases and at J to 8 bases, leaving 11 bases not matched to a gene. All sequencing subjects had displayed CD8+CD57+ cell expansion on flow cytometry. The patients, all of them, had severe acquired aplastic anemia. The rearrangement links TRBV19 to TRBJ1-4; the match to TRBD1 covers 8 bases. The receptor was isolated from a human donor with aplastic anemia. The sample comprised sorted CD4+, CD8+, or CD8+CD57+ T cells (not recorded which) from PBMCs. CDR3 DNA sequence: TGTGCCAGTAGCAATCTCCGGGACAGGCACGAAAAACTGTTTTTT. Protein: CASSNLRDRHEKLFF.